This T cell receptor (beta chain) was profiled in a study of blood T cell repertoires in COVID-19 (dated by TCRdb to the early 2020s). Regarding the research as a whole: Samples from collaborators originated in the United States, Italy and Spain and spanned both the acute and convalescent phases of COVID-19. The material from the prospective study consisted of cDNA or gDNA derived from T cells, B-cell-depleted T cells, or PBMCs. The dataset comprised deeply sampled blood TCRbeta repertoires from subjects exposed to, actively infected with, or recovered from COVID-19. The repertoires were released in a freely available public database intended as a resource for research on the immune response to SARS-CoV-2. The samples were drawn from the first 160 participants of the ongoing ImmuneRACE study and from 950 to 1,500 subjects provided by 6 global collaborators. Nearly every sample came with metadata listing a de-identified subject ID, COVID-19 status, age in years and sex. HLA class I and class II types, where available, came from metadata supplied by the sample provider rather than from assay-based typing. Results the study describes overall, beyond this receptor: Clinical and demographic metadata were provided uncurated, with the amount varying by source and participant.

TCRbeta CDR3 regions were amplified from genomic DNA by means of the immunoSEQ Assay, a bias-controlled multiplex PCR. The study's own analysis went as follows. Nucleated cell counts per sample were estimated from amplification of reference gene primers within the assay. To quantify the absolute abundance of each unique TCRbeta CDR3 rearrangement, sequence reads were collapsed and filtered. Productive Simpson clonality was computed per sample as the square root of Simpson's diversity index over productive rearrangements. The table comes from immuneACCESS by way of TCRdb, which keeps in-frame sequences with V and J called. Part of the clones is missing from these tables; in studies checked, under half for an unresolved V gene and the rest for unknown reasons. The V and J calls and clone size were taken over from that table, and D and trimming were inferred from the DNA. In this sample the table shows some 70,000 clones, roughly 88% of which occur a single time. Roughly 2.7% of the sample goes to the ten largest clones.

Whole blood was collected in K2EDTA tubes by collaborating institutions according to the institutions' own protocols. For TCRbeta analysis, collaborators shipped samples in one of three forms: frozen whole blood, isolated PBMCs, or DNA extracted from either of those sample types. Details on this clone: The antigen this receptor binds is unknown. Per-base quality was not reported, and no clone a single base away is much larger than it.

Unmatched junction bases come to 9, with V trimmed by 3 bases and J by 0 bases. CDR1 and CDR2 were assigned from the germline V gene (reference sequence) as SGHNT and YYREEE. The CDR3, cysteine through phenylalanine, is 17 amino acids long. Only the CDR3 region is kept as DNA, spanning 51 bases read in frame from base 1. The receptor was isolated from a man between 65 and 85 years old with active or convalescent COVID-19. This receptor chain uses TRBV5-4 and TRBJ1-2; 9 nucleotides in the junction match TRBD1. Specimen: peripheral blood. The CDR3 sequence is CASSSGGTGPANYGYTF. In nucleotides, the sequence is TGTGCCAGCAGCTCGGGGGGGACAGGGCCAGCTAACTATGGCTACACCTTC.